This T cell receptor (beta chain) came from a study of CD8 T cells in Susac syndrome. Study-level points and caveats: Clonal expansion was present among Susac CD8+ cells. This expansion reached its peak in TEMRA cells and in active patients. An acknowledgment was made by the study that its TCR sequencing and HLA analysis involved relatively few individuals.

Peripheral blood CD8+ and CD4+ T cells were profiled by TCR beta sequencing. V dropped 6 bases and J dropped 5 bases, with 6 bases sitting between them. The CDR3 covers 11 residues. CDR1 and CDR2 from the germline V gene are KGHSH and LQKENI. cDNA came from roughly 0.53 to 1 ug RNA primed by random hexamers. Via MiXCR, TCRdb re-called the immunoSEQ multiplex PCR reads, giving one row per CDR3 protein. The data contain about 90,000 distinct CDR3 sequences, roughly 96% of them seen just once; the ten biggest clones take up more than 0.5%. On this clonotype itself: Antigen specificity is unknown.

This receptor was identified in a human donor with Susac syndrome. The genes are TRBV18 and TRBJ2-3; tentatively, D is TRBD2 (6 bases). Source material: CD8+ T cells from PBMCs. The DNA of the CDR3 is TGTGCCAGCTCGGGAGGAGATACGCAGTATTTT. Encoded protein: CASSGGDTQYF.